This T cell receptor beta chain stems from a study of blood T cell repertoires in COVID-19. The CDR3 sequence is 14 residues long. The trim removed 5 bases at V and 2 bases at J, leaving 6 bases unmatched. Germline loops: CDR1 GTSNPN, CDR2 SVGIG (reference sequence). Generated by immunoSEQ multiplex PCR, the TCRdb table keeps only in-frame clones and is missing some. This sample has roughly 450,000 clones; less than 95% occur once, and the top ten carry 0.6% to 0.7%. The source is a man younger than 30 who had recovered from COVID-19. Specimen: PBMCs or T cells enriched from blood (not recorded which). The J gene is TRBJ1-5, the V gene TRBV30; 7 bases match TRBD1. Here the CDR3 reads CAWSSDRGNQPQHF. CDR3 nucleotide sequence: TGTGCCTGGTCGTCCGACAGGGGCAATCAGCCCCAGCATTTT.